The 20 T cell receptor beta chains given below trace back to one sample, sequenced in a study of Ad26.COV2.S vaccination and SARS-CoV-2 variants. Treatment indicated: 15 to 20 received Ad26.COV2.S at low or high dose, single or two shots; 5 received placebo; per-sample allocation not given. Day 63 following the first vaccine or placebo injection was when the samples were taken. Measured with immunoSEQ multiplex PCR; TCRdb has only the in-frame clones, and not every one. This table has 400,000 or so clones, 75% to 90% appearing once. The material sequenced was peripheral blood, taken in a trial of Ad26.COV2.S vaccine versus placebo. Every receptor here comes from a person aged 18 to 59 who received the Ad26.COV2.S COVID-19 vaccine or a placebo.

This clone was counted a single time. The chain joins TRBV6-1 to TRBJ2-7; possibly TRBD1 or TRBD2 for D (5 bases each). Trimming cost V 3 bases and J 4 bases, with 19 bases left between them. This CDR3 has 16 amino acids. From germline, CDR1 is MNHNS and CDR2 SASEGT. CDR3 protein: CASSEVLGPGRYEQYF. CDR3 nucleotide sequence: TGTGCCAGCAGTGAGGTCCTGGGGCCGGGAAGGTACGAGCAGTACTTC.

For this clone: Mismatch with germline at one junction end may stem from a read error. The chain carries TRBV6-2 or TRBV6-3 and TRBJ2-3; 10 bases line up with TRBD1. Germline V gene sequence: CDR1 MNHEY, CDR2 SVGEGT. The CDR3 runs to 19 residues. The DNA of the CDR3 is TGTGCCAGCAGCTACTCCACCGGGACAGGGGCCCTCTTCACAGATACGCAGTATTTT. It translates to CASSYSTGTGALFTDTQYF.

This clone showed up just once. This chain connects TRBV5-4 to TRBJ1-2; D is undetermined. Per germline, CDR1 SGHNT and CDR2 YYREEE (reference sequence). CDR3 size: 15 residues. V dropped 0 bases and J dropped 4 bases, with 13 bases sitting between them. The CDR3 is CASSLAGERAYGYTF. The CDR3, as DNA: TGTGCCAGCAGCTTGGCCGGGGAACGGGCCTATGGCTACACCTTC.

This sequence joins TRBV5-1 and TRBJ2-2; 8 bases align to TRBD1. Germline V CDR1 and CDR2: SGHRS, YFSETQ. The CDR3 is 16 residues long. Trimming took 0 bases from V and 7 from J; bases not matched to a gene: 8. In DNA form, the CDR3 reads TGCGCCAGCAGCTTGGACCTGGGACAGGCTGTCGGGGAGCTGTTTTTT. Translation: CASSLDLGQAVGELFF.

This clone showed up just once. The chain employs TRBV12-3 or TRBV12-4 and TRBJ1-2; D is perhaps TRBD1 (5 bases). Trimming removed 7 bases at V and 8 bases at J, with 17 bases between. The CDR3 sequence is 13 residues long. CDR3 in amino acids: CASTLIGGSGYTF. As DNA, the CDR3 is TGTGCCAGCACGCTAATTGGGGGGAGCGGCTACACCTTC.

This clone has just a few counts. V is TRBV6-2 or TRBV6-3 and J is TRBJ1-5; 7 bases align to TRBD1. The length of the CDR3 is 14 residues. Germline V gene lookup returns CDR1 MNHEY and CDR2 SVGEGT. J lost 4 bases, V lost 6 bases, and 6 bases had no gene match. CDR3: CASSGMTGNQPQHF. The CDR3 nucleotides are TGTGCCAGCAGCGGAATGACAGGGAATCAGCCCCAGCATTTT.

The V gene is TRBV28, the J gene TRBJ1-6; possible D gene TRBD1, 6 bases. From germline, CDR1 is MDHEN and CDR2 SYDVKM. The CDR3 runs to 17 residues. V was trimmed by 1 base and J by 4 bases, leaving 14 bases between them. The CDR3 DNA follows: TGTGCCAGCAGTTTATCGGCAGGGGTTACGTATAATTCACCCCTCCACTTT. It is translated as CASSLSAGVTYNSPLHF.

V gene TRBV12-3 or TRBV12-4 combines with J gene TRBJ1-1; TRBD1 is a possible D gene (6 bases). Deletions cut 1 base from V and 9 bases from J, with 12 bases between. The CDR3 has 13 amino acids. CDR3: CASSLVRTAQAFF. The CDR3 nucleotides read TGTGCCAGCAGTTTAGTTCGGACAGCCCAAGCTTTCTTT.

This rearrangement joins TRBV25-1 to TRBJ1-4; maybe TRBD1 (5 bases). CDR1 and CDR2 from the germline V gene are MGHDK and SYGVNS. The CDR3 has 16 residues. V was cut by 1 base and J by 7 bases, with 16 bases left in between. CDR3: CASSEWGVVRGEKLFF. CDR3 in DNA: TGTGCCAGCAGTGAATGGGGAGTGGTGAGGGGTGAAAAACTGTTTTTT.

V and J are TRBV11-2 and TRBJ1-5; tentative D call: TRBD1 (5 bases). From germline, CDR1 is SGHAT and CDR2 FQNNGV. The CDR3 sequence is 13 residues long. V lost 3 bases and J lost 5, with 8 bases in between. DNA for the CDR3: TGTGCCAGCAGCTTGGGACGCCATCAGCCCCAGCATTTT. It translates to CASSLGRHQPQHF.

The rearrangement links TRBV29-1 to TRBJ1-3; no definite D call. Germline lookup yields CDR1 SQVTM and CDR2 ANQGSEA. Trimming took off 3 bases at V and 4 bases at J, with 7 bases between the two ends. CDR3 length: 12 amino acids. CDR3 nucleotides: TGCAGCGTTGAGGGCTACGGAAACACCATATATTTT. Translating it yields CSVEGYGNTIYF.

This rearrangement joins TRBV15 to TRBJ1-5, with D perhaps TRBD1 (6 bases). V gave up 3 bases and J gave up 11 bases, with 14 bases separating them. Germline V gene lookup returns CDR1 LNHNV and CDR2 YYDKDF (reference sequence). The CDR3 loop spans 13 amino acids. CDR3 DNA: TGTGCCACCAGCAGGGTGGACAGCATGGCCCAGCATTTT. This sequence encodes CATSRVDSMAQHF.

The chain carries TRBV4-3 and TRBJ1-6, with 8 bases that match TRBD1. The CDR3 is made up of 16 amino acids. The junction had 11 bases not matched to a gene; V was cut back by 2 bases and J by 11 bases. Germline values: CDR1 LGHNA, CDR2 YSLEER. CDR3 residues: CASSQMAGDRGPPLHF. The CDR3 bases are TGCGCCAGCAGCCAAATGGCCGGAGACAGGGGTCCACCCCTCCACTTT.

The J gene is TRBJ2-2, the V gene TRBV19; D call uncertain. CDR1 LNHDA and CDR2 SQIVND come from the germline V gene (reference sequence). This CDR3 contains 17 residues. The V end was cut by 3 bases, the J end by 9 bases, with 23 bases between. Here the CDR3 reads CASSMHSTIHLVRELFF. In nucleotides, the CDR3 is TGTGCCAGTAGTATGCACTCCACTATACACCTTGTTCGGGAGCTGTTTTTT.

The chain joins TRBV10-3 to TRBJ1-6; D remains unclear. V gave up 0 bases and J gave up 10 bases, with 10 bases separating them. The CDR3 extends over 14 amino acids. Germline V CDR1 and CDR2: ENHRY, SYGVKD. CDR3 loop: CAISESSFRSPLHF. The CDR3 DNA sequence: TGTGCCATCAGTGAGTCGTCCTTTCGGTCACCCCTCCACTTT.

The chain uses TRBV2 and TRBJ1-4; no reliable D call. This CDR3 contains 15 residues. Trimming shortened V by 3 bases and J by 5 bases, and 13 bases separated the two germline ends. Germline CDR1 reads SNHLY; CDR2 reads FYNNEI. CDR3 protein: CASSDNRGSNEKLFF. Written as DNA, the CDR3 is TGTGCCAGCAGTGATAATCGTGGGTCGAATGAAAAACTGTTTTTT.

The rearrangement uses TRBV2 and TRBJ1-6; 7 bases align to TRBD1. The V gene end was trimmed by 6 bases and the J gene end by 12 bases; junction bases not matched to a gene: 14. The CDR3 totals 15 residues. The germline CDR1 and CDR2 sequences are SNHLY and FYNNEI. CDR3 DNA sequence: TGTGCCAGCAGCTACCGGGACAGCCGATTGGTACCCCTCCACTTT. It yields the protein CASSYRDSRLVPLHF. Looking up the rest from reference TRBV2 and TRBJ1-6 gives the full variable domain: EPEVTQTPSHQVTQMGQEVILRCVPISNHLYFYWYRQILGQKVEFLVSFYNNEISEKSEIFDDQFSVERPDGSNFTLKIRSTKLEDSAMYFCASSYRDSRLVPLHFGNGTRLTVT.

The chain has TRBV2 and TRBJ1-1, with D uncertain. The CDR3 has 11 amino acids. The V gene lost 8 bases and the J gene lost 4 bases, with 8 bases spanning the gap. Germline CDR1 reads SNHLY; CDR2 reads FYNNEI. The CDR3 coding sequence is TGTGCCAGCTCAGTGGGCACTGAAGCTTTCTTT. Translated: CASSVGTEAFF. Variable domain in full (rest from reference TRBV2 and TRBJ1-1): EPEVTQTPSHQVTQMGQEVILRCVPISNHLYFYWYRQILGQKVEFLVSFYNNEISEKSEIFDDQFSVERPDGSNFTLKIRSTKLEDSAMYFCASSVGTEAFFGQGTRLTVV.

The V and J genes are TRBV19 and TRBJ2-2; 8 nucleotides match TRBD2. This CDR3 has 15 residues. Unmatched junction bases numbered 5, after V lost 1 base and J lost 7 bases. Looked up from germline, CDR1 is LNHDA and CDR2 is SQIVND (reference sequence). CDR3 amino acids: CASSIGTSTNGELFF. The CDR3, as DNA: TGTGCCAGTAGTATAGGGACTAGCACAAACGGGGAGCTGTTTTTT.

The genes are TRBV5-1 and TRBJ2-2; no clear D. The V end lost 4 bases, the J end lost 1 base, and 14 bases lay between the germline ends. CDR3 length: 16 residues. Germline V gene data show CDR1 as SGHRS and CDR2 as YFSETQ. The CDR3 nucleotides read TGCGCCAGCAGCCCGGGTACCGCCTTGAACACCGGGGAGCTGTTTTTT. Translated, it gives CASSPGTALNTGELFF. The full variable domain, with the rest looked up from reference TRBV5-1 and TRBJ2-2, is KAGVTQTPRYLIKTRGQQVTLSCSPISGHRSVSWYQQTPGQGLQFLFEYFSETQRNKGNFPGRFSGRQFSNSRSEMNVSTLELGDSALYLCASSPGTALNTGELFFGEGSRLTVL.